A single sample is the source of the 14 T cell receptor beta chains below, sequenced in a study of T-cell memory formation after mild COVID-19. TCRdb reprocessed the 5' RACE reads via MiXCR and lists one record per CDR3 protein. The table has fewer than 250,000 distinct CDR3 sequences, over 9.5% seen once. Specimen: PBMCs or a T cell subset sorted from them (not recorded which). All receptors derive from a man between 18 and 35 years old who had mild COVID-19 (a few samples of this study predate the infection). Cell type and time point are not known.

The rearrangement joins TRBV10-2 to TRBJ2-5; 7 bases agree with TRBD2. Germline V gene sequence: CDR1 WSHSY, CDR2 SAAADI. The V and J ends lost 7 bases and 0 bases, in that order; junction bases with no gene match: 2. There are 13 residues in the CDR3. The CDR3 protein is CASTGGNQETQYF. CDR3 DNA sequence: TGCGCCAGCACCGGGGGGAACCAAGAGACCCAGTACTTC.

This clonotype has a handful of counts. This chain uses TRBV2 with TRBJ2-1; D may match TRBD1 or TRBD2 (5 bases each). V was shortened by 4 bases and J by 8 bases, with 12 bases between the two germline ends. This CDR3 has 13 residues. CDR1 SNHLY and CDR2 FYNNEI come from the germline V gene. DNA of the CDR3: TGTGCCAGCAGTGGGCGAGGGGTCTATGAGCAGTTCTTC. It translates to CASSGRGVYEQFF.

CDR3 in amino acids: CATSDQRETQYF. CDR3 nucleotide sequence: TGTGCCACCAGTGATCAGAGGGAGACCCAGTACTTC. The gene calls are TRBV24-1 and TRBJ2-5; D call uncertain. Trimming shortened V by 3 bases and J by 5 bases, and 6 bases separated the two germline ends. Per the germline V gene, CDR1 is KGHDR and CDR2 is SFDVKD. The CDR3 loop spans 12 amino acids.

The chain employs TRBV12-3 or TRBV12-4 and TRBJ1-5, with D perhaps TRBD1 (5 bases). This CDR3 has 17 residues. Between the trimmed V and J ends, which lost 7 bases and 4 bases, there was a span of 23 bases. The CDR3, as DNA: TGTGCCAGCAAAACCCTGGGGGACGTAGAAAATAATCAGCCCCAGCATTTT. Protein sequence: CASKTLGDVENNQPQHF.

This clonotype came up a few times. The rearrangement joins TRBV19 to TRBJ1-5, with 10 positions matching TRBD1. The CDR3 is made up of 17 amino acids. V dropped 3 bases and J dropped 0; count of bases not matched to a gene: 5. From germline, CDR1 is LNHDA and CDR2 SQIVND (reference sequence). CDR3 bases: TGTGCCAGTAGTATGGGACAGGGGCAAGATAGCAATCAGCCCCAGCATTTT. It translates to CASSMGQGQDSNQPQHF.

This clonotype occurred many times. V and J are TRBV7-2 and TRBJ1-2; 7 bases match TRBD1. The V and J ends lost 0 bases and 5 bases, in that order; junction bases with no gene match: 9. Germline values: CDR1 SGHTA, CDR2 FQGNSA. The CDR3 is made up of 16 amino acids. In DNA form, the CDR3 reads TGTGCCAGCAGCTTAGCCCCGGGCAGGGGGGGGTATGGCTACACCTTC. It encodes CASSLAPGRGGYGYTF.

The table lists this clonotype with a few counts. V gene TRBV18 combines with J gene TRBJ1-1; 9 bases agree with TRBD1. With V trimmed by 3 bases and J by 5 bases, 4 bases remained unmatched. CDR3 length: 14 residues. Germline V gene lookup returns CDR1 KGHSH and CDR2 LQKENI. In DNA, the CDR3 is TGTGCCAGCTCACCGGACAGGGGCGAGACTGAAGCTTTCTTT. This gives the protein CASSPDRGETEAFF.

V usage is TRBV14 and J usage is TRBJ2-2; 9 nucleotides match TRBD1. This CDR3 spans 18 amino acids. V lost 3 bases to trimming and J lost 6 bases; unmatched junction nucleotides: 14. The germline V gene has CDR1 SGHDN and CDR2 FVKESK. The CDR3 DNA sequence: TGTGCCAGCAGCCATCTCAGGGGGACAGGGAGAACACCCGGGGAGCTGTTTTTT. The encoded protein is CASSHLRGTGRTPGELFF.

In this sample, this clonotype turned up a few times. This sequence joins TRBV12-3 or TRBV12-4 and TRBJ1-1; the D gene is possibly TRBD1 (5 bases). The V end lost 6 bases, the J end lost 0 bases, and 17 bases lay between the germline ends. CDR3 size: 16 residues. The CDR3 loop is CASSINAGRMNTEAFF. For the CDR3, the DNA is TGTGCCAGCAGCATCAACGCGGGACGAATGAACACTGAAGCTTTCTTT.

The genes are TRBV9 and TRBJ1-3; the D is unclear. The CDR3 runs 15 residues. The V end lost 0 bases, the J end lost 4 bases, and 11 bases lay between the germline ends. The germline V gene encodes CDR1 SGDLS and CDR2 YYNGEE. The CDR3 loop is CASSVEGTGGNTIYF. In DNA form, the CDR3 reads TGTGCCAGCAGCGTAGAGGGTACCGGGGGAAACACCATATATTTT.

There are a few counts of this clonotype. The V call is TRBV6-1, the J call TRBJ2-1, with TRBD1 matching over 8 bases. The CDR3 is made up of 15 amino acids. Trimming removed 4 bases from V and 1 base from J; junction bases left unmatched: 3. Germline V CDR1 and CDR2: MNHNS, SASEGT. The CDR3 loop reads CASSVRDRSYNEQFF. The CDR3 nucleotides are TGTGCCAGCAGTGTCCGGGACAGGTCCTACAATGAGCAGTTCTTC.

The chain couples TRBV20-1 to TRBJ1-6, with 8 bases lining up with TRBD1. V dropped 7 bases and J dropped 4; count of bases not matched to a gene: 21. Per the germline V gene, CDR1 is DFQATT and CDR2 is SNEGSKA (reference sequence). The CDR3 is 19 residues long. The CDR3 sequence is CSGAPIPGQVRGYNSPLHF. Here the CDR3 DNA reads TGCAGTGGGGCCCCGATCCCGGGACAGGTTCGGGGATATAATTCACCCCTCCACTTT.

The chain combines TRBV20-1 with TRBJ1-5, with 7 bases aligning to TRBD1. Germline CDR1 reads DFQATT; CDR2 reads SNEGSKA (reference sequence). This CDR3 is built from 14 residues. V dropped 2 bases and J dropped 4; count of bases not matched to a gene: 5. CDR3 bases: TGCAGTGCTAGAAGCGGGACAGCGAATCAGCCCCAGCATTTT. Protein sequence: CSARSGTANQPQHF.

This clonotype has at least ten counts. V usage is TRBV10-3 and J usage is TRBJ1-5; D gene unclear. Germline assignment: CDR1 ENHRY and CDR2 SYGVKD. This CDR3 region has 14 residues. Trimming shortened V by 8 bases and J by 6 bases, and 17 bases separated the two germline ends. The CDR3 spells CAIQSSERGQPQHF. In DNA form, the CDR3 reads TGTGCCATCCAAAGCAGTGAGCGGGGTCAGCCCCAGCATTTT.